One and the same sample provided the 7 T cell receptor beta chains below, sequenced in a study of preoperative IRX-2 immunotherapy in early breast cancer (dated by TCRdb to between 2018 and 2021). Library preparation was by the immunoSEQ multiplex PCR assay. As stored in TCRdb, this immuneACCESS dataset retains in-frame rearrangements with V and J assigned. A fraction of the clones does not appear; measured against another copy, unresolved V genes explain less than half of the discrepancy, and the remainder lacks a known reason. The sample table holds about 42,000 clones, of which around 77% were seen once. The top ten hold approximately 1.2% of the sample. Taken with the paper, the label for treatment or condition translates to: preoperative locoregional IRX-2 cytokine immunotherapy. The source was tumor tissue, collected after IRX-2 immunotherapy. These TCRs come from a human donor with breast cancer.

The chain combines TRBV11-3 with TRBJ1-1; no reliable D call. The CDR3 extends over 15 amino acids. Deletions cut 1 base from V and 0 bases from J, with 9 bases between. The V gene's germline CDR1 is SGHNT and CDR2 YENEEA. CDR3: CASSLVRIVNTEAFF. CDR3 in DNA: TGTGCCAGCAGCTTAGTACGGATTGTGAACACTGAAGCTTTCTTT.

This clone has a handful of counts. The chain carries TRBV11-3 and TRBJ2-7, with D perhaps matching TRBD2 (6 bases). The CDR3 runs to 15 residues. Trimming took off 0 bases at V and 1 base at J, with 10 bases between the two ends. Germline V gene sequence: CDR1 SGHNT, CDR2 YENEEA. CDR3 nucleotide sequence: TGTGCCAGCAGCTTAGAGGGACTTACATCCTACGAGCAGTACTTC. Translating it yields CASSLEGLTSYEQYF.

The chain combines TRBV30 with TRBJ2-6, with D possibly being TRBD2 (6 bases). Looked up from germline, CDR1 is GTSNPN and CDR2 is SVGIG (reference sequence). Trimming cost V 8 bases and J 1 base, with 18 bases left between them. This CDR3 has 16 amino acids. CDR3 in DNA: TGTGCCATCTCCGGGGGACCTTTATCTGGGGCCAACGTCCTGACTTTC. It yields the protein CAISGGPLSGANVLTF. The full variable domain, completed using reference TRBV30 and TRBJ2-6, is SQTIHQWPATLVQPVGSPLSLECTVEGTSNPNLYWYRQAAGRGLQLLFYSVGIGQISSEVPQNLSASRPQDRQFILSSKKLLLSDSGFYLCAISGGPLSGANVLTFGAGSRLTVL.

This chain uses TRBV30 with TRBJ1-2; D is perhaps TRBD1 (5 bases). The V end was cut by 1 base, the J end by 7 bases, with 16 bases between. CDR1 is GTSNPN, CDR2 SVGIG, per germline (reference sequence). The CDR3 has 14 amino acids. CDR3 sequence reads: CAWSAGRGWSGYTF. The CDR3 DNA sequence: TGTGCCTGGAGTGCCGGYAGGGGATGGTCTGGCTACACCTTC.

The chain carries TRBV19 and TRBJ2-7; D may be TRBD2 (6 bases). Germline lookup yields CDR1 LNHDA and CDR2 SQIVND (reference sequence). The CDR3 runs 14 residues. V shed 4 bases and J shed 6 bases, with 16 bases lying between them. The CDR3 sequence is CASSTAGLLLEQYF. The CDR3 DNA is TGTGCCAGTAGTACGGCGGGGCTACTACTCGAGCAGTACTTC.

V gene TRBV9 combines with J gene TRBJ1-3, with 10 positions matching TRBD1. V was clipped by 7 bases and J by 5 bases; unmatched bases: 12. The CDR3 runs to 16 residues. Looked up from germline, CDR1 is SGDLS and CDR2 is YYNGEE. The CDR3 nucleotides read TGTGCCAGCGGGGCAGATGGGACAGGGGATAGAAACACCATATATTTT. Translating it yields CASGADGTGDRNTIYF.

V is TRBV5-1 and J is TRBJ2-1, with 16 positions matching TRBD2. With V trimmed by 4 bases and J by 10 bases, 5 bases remained unmatched. The CDR3 spans 15 residues. The germline V gene encodes CDR1 SGHRS and CDR2 YFSETQ. The CDR3 nucleotides are TGCGCCAGCAGCCCGGGACTAGCGGGAGGGCAAGAGCAGTTCTTC. It encodes CASSPGLAGGQEQFF.